The clone carrying this T cell receptor beta chain was picked up many times. Its antigen is unknown. There are 13 residues in the CDR3. Germline CDR1 reads ENHRY; CDR2 reads SYGVKD. Trimming cost V 8 bases and J 6 bases; bases outside gene matches: 4. This entry comes from a study of T-cell reconstitution after alpha-beta-depleted transplantation in children. Study-level findings and limits: Recipient T cells and thymic progenitors that survived gave rise to the high TCRbeta diversity observed at day 60 in some patients. About two months after transplant, alpha-beta T cells reportedly came from several hundred expanded graft clones.

Researchers prepared the TCRbeta library using unique molecular identifiers, the study reports. Via MiXCR, TCRdb re-called the PCR reads, giving one row per CDR3 protein. The profile shows fewer than 250,000 distinct CDR3 sequences, 6.5% to 10% of them singletons. The rearrangement joins TRBV10-3 to TRBJ2-1, with 10 bases that match TRBD2. The clonotype was recovered from a male patient between 5 and 17 years old who had a stem cell transplant for acute lymphoblastic leukemia, so the T cells may come from the graft donor. The sample in question was PBMCs, mostly from graft donor cells, obtained 180 days after TCRalphabeta/CD19-depleted stem cell transplant. The CDR3 loop reads CAIWTSGPNEQFF. Written as DNA, the CDR3 is TGTGCCATCTGGACTAGCGGCCCCAATGAGCAGTTCTTC.